This T cell receptor (beta chain) comes out of a study of CD8+ T cells in alopecia areata. Findings of the study overall: Normal scalp showed lower clonality than lesional scalp, especially alopecia totalis/universalis.

Points on this clone: The antigen is unknown.

Treatment noted: oral pan-JAK inhibitor, 5-10 mg twice daily. Alopecia areata patients had lesional scalp punch biopsies and peripheral blood taken from them. The CDR3 totals 11 residues. V dropped 2 bases and J dropped 9 bases, with 8 bases sitting between them. In germline, CDR1 is SGHVS, CDR2 FQNEAQ. cDNA prepared by RNA extraction and subsequent reverse transcription served as the template for sequencing. Produced via immunoSEQ multiplex PCR; TCRdb's table is partial and in-frame only. The sample records approximately 210,000 clones, less than 50% being singletons. The TCR originated in a human donor with alopecia areata. The V call is TRBV7-8, the J call TRBJ2-7; D might be TRBD1 (6 bases). The specimen comprised CD4+ T cells sorted from blood, sampled at approximately week 36, from a patient treated with tofacitinib. CDR3 nucleotide sequence: TGTGCCAGCAGCTTACAGGGGCCGCAGTACTTC. Translating gives CASSLQGPQYF.